Below, 25 T cell receptor beta chains from the same sample are listed, as sequenced in a study of Ad26.COV2.S vaccination and SARS-CoV-2 variants. This table comes from immunoSEQ multiplex PCR, and its TCRdb copy is limited to in-frame clones, with some not included. The sample lists 410,000 or so clones, 75% to 95% occurring once. As for treatment: some 19 received Ad26.COV2.S at low or high dose, single or two shots; five or six received placebo; per-sample allocation not given. Samples analyzed were those drawn on day 63 after the first vaccine or placebo injection. The input for sequencing was peripheral blood, taken in a trial of Ad26.COV2.S vaccine versus placebo. The origin of the receptors is a person aged 18-65 years who received the Ad26.COV2.S COVID-19 vaccine or a placebo.

The chain recombines TRBV4-3 with TRBJ1-5; D not resolved. Germline V gene sequence: CDR1 LGHNA, CDR2 YSLEER. Trimming cost V 0 bases and J 5 bases, with 5 bases left between them. The CDR3 consists of 13 residues. This chain's CDR3 is CASSQDRYQPQHF. In DNA form, the CDR3 reads TGCGCCAGCAGCCAAGATCGTTATCAGCCCCAGCATTTT.

The chain has TRBV5-1 and TRBJ2-1; 11 nucleotides agree with TRBD2. The V gene's germline CDR1 is SGHRS and CDR2 YFSETQ. V shed 5 bases and J 9 bases; nucleotides not matched to a gene: 13. The CDR3 sequence is 16 residues long. The CDR3 region is CASSQLAGAVRGEQFF. Written as DNA, the CDR3 is TGCGCCAGCAGTCAACTAGCGGGAGCAGTCCGGGGTGAGCAGTTCTTC.

V usage is TRBV23-1 and J usage is TRBJ2-5; 8 bases map to TRBD1. TRBV23-1 falls under the ORF class, with uncertain function. Trimming took 2 bases from V and 4 from J; bases not matched to a gene: 12. This CDR3 contains 17 residues. CDR3 in amino acids: CASSQTWNRGYLETQYF. The CDR3 bases are TGCGCCAGCAGTCAAACGTGGAACAGGGGGTATTTAGAGACCCAGTACTTC.

The table lists this clone with a count of one. This rearrangement joins TRBV3-1 (or the pseudogene TRBV3-2) to TRBJ1-4; unclear D gene. CDR3 length equals 15 residues. The germline V and J ends were trimmed by 4 bases and 0 bases, with 9 bases remaining between them. CDR1 LGHDT and CDR2 YNNKEL come from the germline V gene (reference sequence). Here the CDR3 reads CASSLPTATNEKLFF. Here the CDR3 DNA reads TGTGCCAGCAGCCTACCCACCGCAACTAATGAAAAACTGTTTTTT.

This clone was counted a few times. The chain is built from TRBV4-1 and TRBJ2-3; no clear D gene. Germline V gene lookup returns CDR1 MGHRA and CDR2 YSYEKL. The CDR3 is 15 residues long. Trimming removed 4 bases at V and 1 base at J, with 12 bases between. This CDR3 is CASSPGRGGTDTQYF. In DNA form, the CDR3 reads TGCGCCAGCAGCCCCGGGCGTGGAGGCACAGATACGCAGTATTTT.

The rearrangement joins TRBV6-5 to TRBJ1-5, with D unresolved. V lost 0 bases and J lost 4, with 4 bases in between. The CDR3 runs 13 residues. Germline lookup yields CDR1 MNHEY and CDR2 SVGAGI. The CDR3 sequence is CASSYSFNQPQHF. The CDR3 region has the DNA TGTGCCAGCAGTTACTCCTTTAATCAGCCCCAGCATTTT.

The chain recombines TRBV4-3 with TRBJ2-3; no reliable D call. This CDR3 has 13 residues. CDR1 is LGHNA, CDR2 YSLEER, per germline. Deletions cut 2 bases from V and 5 bases from J, with 8 bases between. CDR3 amino acids: CASSQRHRDTQYF. The CDR3 DNA follows: TGCGCCAGCAGCCAAAGACACCGAGATACGCAGTATTTT.

This chain links TRBV27 with TRBJ1-2; TRBD1 might be the D (6 bases). From germline, CDR1 is MNHEY and CDR2 SMNVEV (reference sequence). The CDR3 runs to 16 residues. Trimming pared 5 bases from V and 4 bases from J, leaving 20 bases between. For the CDR3, the DNA is TGTGCCAGCAGTACGGGGGCCGGGCAGGGCGGCTATGGCTACACCTTC. Protein product: CASSTGAGQGGYGYTF.

The J gene is TRBJ2-3, the V gene TRBV10-3, with D maybe TRBD2 (6 bases). Germline V gives CDR1 ENHRY, CDR2 SYGVKD. This CDR3 region has 15 residues. Trimming shortened V by 2 bases and J by 2 bases, and 11 bases separated the two germline ends. The CDR3 DNA reads TGTGCCATCAGTGAGACTAGCCCGAACACAGATACGCAGTATTTT. Its translation: CAISETSPNTDTQYF.

The chain joins TRBV20-1 to TRBJ2-5, with no clear D. The CDR3 contains 11 residues. CDR1 and CDR2 (germline): DFQATT, SNEGSKA (reference sequence). V was shortened by 5 bases and J by 2 bases, with 6 bases between the two germline ends. The CDR3 DNA is TGCAGTGCTCACGAACAAGAGACCCAGTACTTC. This translates into CSAHEQETQYF.

This clone was observed a few times. The V gene is TRBV30, the J gene TRBJ2-7; the match to TRBD2 covers 13 bases. Germline lookup yields CDR1 GTSNPN and CDR2 SVGIG (reference sequence). V gave up 1 base and J gave up 6 bases; unmatched junction bases: 12. The CDR3 totals 17 residues. The CDR3 DNA follows: TGTGCCTGGAGTGGTGGGAGACCCGGACTAGCGGGAGTCGAGCAGTACTTC. This sequence encodes CAWSGGRPGLAGVEQYF.

This clone occurred once. The same CDR3 arises from other DNA sequences in this sample as well. The CDR3 region is CASSPGTGGTEAFF. CDR3 in DNA: TGTGCCAGCAGCCCGGGGACCGGGGGGACTGAAGCTTTCTTT. The rearrangement links TRBV5-4 to TRBJ1-1, with a possible D match to TRBD1 (5 bases). The germline V and J ends were trimmed by 4 bases and 5 bases, with 15 bases remaining between them. Germline V gives CDR1 SGHNT, CDR2 YYREEE (reference sequence). The length of the CDR3 is 14 residues.

This clone was observed once. The gene calls are TRBV2 and TRBJ2-2, with a possible D match to TRBD1 (6 bases). V dropped 7 bases and J dropped 0 bases, with 15 bases sitting between them. This CDR3 comprises 16 residues. Germline V gives CDR1 SNHLY, CDR2 FYNNEI. The CDR3: CASKLTGYPNTGELFF. The DNA for the CDR3 is TGTGCCAGCAAGTTAACAGGGTATCCGAACACCGGGGAGCTGTTTTTT.

The rearrangement links TRBV11-2 to TRBJ2-2; 7 positions match TRBD2. V dropped 4 bases and J dropped 4; count of bases not matched to a gene: 3. This CDR3 contains 14 residues. From germline, CDR1 is SGHAT and CDR2 FQNNGV. CDR3 nucleotide sequence: TGTGCCAGCAGCTGGGGGGGTGGCACCGGGGAGCTGTTTTTT. Protein: CASSWGGGTGELFF.

The V call is TRBV7-9, the J call TRBJ2-1; TRBD2 aligns across 10 bases. The CDR3 sequence is 18 residues long. Germline loops: CDR1 SEHNR, CDR2 FQNEAQ (reference sequence). J gave up 4 bases and V 5 bases, and 14 bases lay outside the gene matches. CDR3 residues: CASSPGTSDTLIYNEQFF. CDR3 nucleotide sequence: TGTGCCAGCAGCCCAGGGACTAGCGACACACTGATTTACAATGAGCAGTTCTTC.

The chain employs TRBV4-3 and TRBJ2-1; 8 nucleotides agree with TRBD2. The junction had 9 bases not matched to a gene; V was cut back by 4 bases and J by 4 bases. Germline loops: CDR1 LGHNA, CDR2 YSLEER. This CDR3 spans 16 amino acids. CDR3 DNA: TGCGCCAGCAGCCGAACTAGCGGACTAGCTTACAATGAGCAGTTCTTC. It yields the protein CASSRTSGLAYNEQFF.

V and J are TRBV5-6 and TRBJ2-1; a weak D match, TRBD1 (5 bases). V lost 4 bases, J lost 3 bases, and 8 bases lay in between. Germline V gene lookup returns CDR1 SGHDT and CDR2 YYEEEE. CDR3 length: 13 residues. The CDR3 loop reads CASSPRVYNEQFF. CDR3 in DNA: TGTGCCAGCAGCCCCAGGGTCTACAATGAGCAGTTCTTC. Drawing the rest from reference TRBV5-6 and TRBJ2-1, the complete variable domain is DAGVTQSPTHLIKTRGQQVTLRCSPKSGHDTVSWYQQALGQGPQFIFQYYEEEERQRGNFPDRFSGHQFPNYSSELNVNALLLGDSALYLCASSPRVYNEQFFGPGTRLTVL.

The chain is built from TRBV30 and TRBJ2-2; 9 bases are shared with TRBD2. This CDR3 comprises 16 residues. Trimming took 0 bases from V and 6 from J; bases not matched to a gene: 8. Germline values: CDR1 GTSNPN, CDR2 SVGIG (reference sequence). The CDR3 nucleotides are TGTGCCTGGAGTGTACTAGGCGGGAGGGCCCCCGGGGAGCTGTTTTTT. Its translation: CAWSVLGGRAPGELFF. The whole variable domain, filled in from reference TRBV30 and TRBJ2-2, reads SQTIHQWPATLVQPVGSPLSLECTVEGTSNPNLYWYRQAAGRGLQLLFYSVGIGQISSEVPQNLSASRPQDRQFILSSKKLLLSDSGFYLCAWSVLGGRAPGELFFGEGSRLTVL.

V usage is TRBV20-1 and J usage is TRBJ2-7; D is undetermined. There are 10 residues in the CDR3. Germline V gene sequence: CDR1 DFQATT, CDR2 SNEGSKA (reference sequence). Trimming shortened V by 5 bases and J by 4 bases, and 6 bases separated the two germline ends. CDR3 region: CSARRYEQYF. The CDR3 nucleotides read TGCAGTGCTCGGAGATACGAGCAGTACTTC.

This clone appeared once. The V gene is TRBV5-8, the J gene TRBJ2-7; TRBD1 aligns across 8 bases. J lost 1 base, V lost 3 bases, and 6 bases had no gene match. The CDR3 totals 15 residues. The germline V gene has CDR1 SGHTS and CDR2 YDEGEE. CDR3 sequence: CASSSGTGFSYEQYF. DNA for the CDR3: TGTGCCAGCAGCTCCGGGACAGGTTTTTCCTACGAGCAGTACTTC.

The CDR3 reads CASSLARQGPYQPQHF. The DNA of the CDR3 is TGTGCCAGCAGCTTAGCGAGACAGGGGCCCTATCAGCCCCAGCATTTT. The rearrangement joins TRBV7-8 to TRBJ1-5, with 8 bases matching TRBD1. J lost 5 bases, V lost 0 bases, and 6 bases had no gene match. The CDR3 length is 16 residues. Germline CDR1 SGHVS, CDR2 FQNEAQ.

V and J are TRBV7-6 and TRBJ2-2, with a weak D call TRBD1 (6 bases). Germline V gene sequence: CDR1 SGHVS, CDR2 FNYEAQ. Trimming shortened V by 1 base and J by 6 bases, and 15 bases separated the two germline ends. CDR3 length equals 16 residues. The CDR3 protein is CASSLVLPGEAGELFF. In DNA form, the CDR3 reads TGTGCCAGCAGCTTAGTTCTGCCAGGGGAAGCCGGGGAGCTGTTTTTT.

As to this clone: One end of the junction varies from germline; a read error may be responsible. This chain uses TRBV4-3 with TRBJ2-7, with TRBD2 identical over 7 bases. This CDR3 comprises 13 residues. Germline V gene data show CDR1 as LGHNA and CDR2 as YSLEER. The CDR3 nucleotides are TGCGCCAGCAGCCAGACTAGCTCCAACGAGCAGTACTTC. It yields the protein CASSQTSSNEQYF.

This sequence joins TRBV27 and TRBJ2-1, with 14 bases identical to TRBD2. Germline trimming cut 3 bases from V and 10 bases from J; bases unmatched to any gene: 5. CDR1 is MNHEY and CDR2 is SMNVEV in the germline V gene (reference sequence). The CDR3 totals 15 residues. The CDR3 bases are TGTGCCAGCAGTTTGGGGACTAGCGGGAGCGGCGAGCAGTTCTTC. Its translation: CASSLGTSGSGEQFF.

The J gene is TRBJ2-7, the V gene TRBV6-2 or TRBV6-3; 8 bases line up with TRBD1. Trimming removed 7 bases from V and 6 bases from J; junction bases left unmatched: 14. The germline V gene has CDR1 MNHEY and CDR2 SVGEGT. The CDR3 totals 15 residues. In DNA, the CDR3 is TGTGCCAGCAACCCGGGGACAGGTCTAGTCCTCGAGCAGTACTTC. Residues: CASNPGTGLVLEQYF.